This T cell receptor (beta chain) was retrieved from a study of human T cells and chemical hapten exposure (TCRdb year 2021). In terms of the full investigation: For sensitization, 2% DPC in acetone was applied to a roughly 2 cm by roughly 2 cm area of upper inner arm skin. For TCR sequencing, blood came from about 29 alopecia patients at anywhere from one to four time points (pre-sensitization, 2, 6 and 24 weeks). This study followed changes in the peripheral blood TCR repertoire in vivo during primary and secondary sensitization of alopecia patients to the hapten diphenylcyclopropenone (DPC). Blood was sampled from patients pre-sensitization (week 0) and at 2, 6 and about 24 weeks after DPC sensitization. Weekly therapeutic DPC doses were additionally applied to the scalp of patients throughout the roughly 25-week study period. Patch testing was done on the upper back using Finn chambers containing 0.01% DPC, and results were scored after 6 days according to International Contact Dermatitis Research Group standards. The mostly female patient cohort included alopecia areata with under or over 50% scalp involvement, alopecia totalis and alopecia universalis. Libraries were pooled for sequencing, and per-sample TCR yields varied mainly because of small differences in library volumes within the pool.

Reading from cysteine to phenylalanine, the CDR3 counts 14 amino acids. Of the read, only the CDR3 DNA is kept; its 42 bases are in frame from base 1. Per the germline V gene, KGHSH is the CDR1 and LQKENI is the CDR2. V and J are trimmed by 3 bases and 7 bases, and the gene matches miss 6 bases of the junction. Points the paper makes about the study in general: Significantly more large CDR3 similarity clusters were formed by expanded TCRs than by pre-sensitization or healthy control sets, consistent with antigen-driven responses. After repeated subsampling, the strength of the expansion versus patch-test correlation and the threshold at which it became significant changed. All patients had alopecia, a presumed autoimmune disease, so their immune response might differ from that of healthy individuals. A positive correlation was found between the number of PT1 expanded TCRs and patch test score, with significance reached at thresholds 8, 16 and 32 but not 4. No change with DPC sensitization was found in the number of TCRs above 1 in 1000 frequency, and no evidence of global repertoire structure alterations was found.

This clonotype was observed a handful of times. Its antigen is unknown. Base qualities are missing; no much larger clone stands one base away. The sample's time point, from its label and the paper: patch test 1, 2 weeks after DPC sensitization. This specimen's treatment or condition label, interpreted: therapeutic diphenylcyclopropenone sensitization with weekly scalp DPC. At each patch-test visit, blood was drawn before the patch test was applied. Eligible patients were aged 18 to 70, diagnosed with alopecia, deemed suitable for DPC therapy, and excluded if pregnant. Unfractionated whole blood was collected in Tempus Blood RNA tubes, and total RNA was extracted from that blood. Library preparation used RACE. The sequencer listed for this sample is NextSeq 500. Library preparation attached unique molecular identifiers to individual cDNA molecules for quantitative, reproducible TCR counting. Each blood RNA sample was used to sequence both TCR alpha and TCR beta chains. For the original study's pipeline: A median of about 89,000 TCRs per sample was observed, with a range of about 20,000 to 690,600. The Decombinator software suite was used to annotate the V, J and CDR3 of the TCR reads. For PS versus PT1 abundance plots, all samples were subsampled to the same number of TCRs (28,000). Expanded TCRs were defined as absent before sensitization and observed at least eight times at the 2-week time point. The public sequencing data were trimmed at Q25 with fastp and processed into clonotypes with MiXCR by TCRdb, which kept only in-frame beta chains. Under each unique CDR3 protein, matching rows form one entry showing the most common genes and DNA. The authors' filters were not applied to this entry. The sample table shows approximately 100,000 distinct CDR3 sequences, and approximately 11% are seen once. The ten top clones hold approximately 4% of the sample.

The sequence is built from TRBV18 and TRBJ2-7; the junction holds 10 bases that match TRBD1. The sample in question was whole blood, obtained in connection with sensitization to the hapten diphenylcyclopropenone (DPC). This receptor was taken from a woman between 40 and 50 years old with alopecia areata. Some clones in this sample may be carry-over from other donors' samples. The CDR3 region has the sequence CASSPPGTGVEQYF. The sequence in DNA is TGTGCCAGCTCACCTCCCGGGACAGGGGTTGAGCAGTACTTC.